The 15 T cell receptor beta chains reported below all come from one sample, sequenced in a study of response to subunit inactivated influenza vaccine. TCRdb re-called the RT-PCR reads with MiXCR, one entry per CDR3 protein. The sample carries about 570,000 distinct CDR3 sequences, 11% recorded once. The same data also went into a second study, on T cells expressing NK-cell markers. Per that study: TCR beta cDNA was generated via 5'RACE template switching incorporating UMIs.

Source: PBMCs from blood, taken on the day of vaccination. The origin of the receptors is a man aged 45-65 years who received an inactivated influenza vaccine.

This clonotype was recorded at least ten times. The chain employs TRBV28 and TRBJ2-4; D is possibly TRBD2 (6 bases). This CDR3 is built from 12 residues. Between the trimmed V and J ends, which lost 2 bases and 10 bases, there was a span of 9 bases. CDR1 and CDR2 (germline): MDHEN, SYDVKM. The CDR3 region is CASSLPGTIQYF. In nucleotides, the CDR3 is TGTGCCAGCAGTTTACCCGGGACTATTCAGTACTTC.

This clonotype was found many times. CDR3 sequence: CASSSIYNKQETQYF. For the CDR3, the DNA is TGTGCCAGCAGCTCGATCTATAACAAACAAGAGACCCAGTACTTC. The chain recombines TRBV11-2 with TRBJ2-5, with no clear D. Germline assignment: CDR1 SGHAT and CDR2 FQNNGV. Trimming shortened V by 4 bases and J by 2 bases, and 14 bases separated the two germline ends. The CDR3 is made up of 15 amino acids.

In this sample, this clonotype turned up a few times. The chain carries TRBV29-1 and TRBJ2-7; the match to TRBD1 covers 9 bases. The germline V gene encodes CDR1 SQVTM and CDR2 ANQGSEA. The trim removed 6 bases at V and 6 bases at J, leaving 12 bases unmatched. The CDR3 runs 14 residues. CDR3 nucleotide sequence: TGCAGCGTCGCCACCGGGACAGGGCGCACCGAGCAGTACTTC. This gives the protein CSVATGTGRTEQYF.

In this sample, this clonotype turned up many times. This rearrangement joins TRBV12-3 or TRBV12-4 to TRBJ2-5; 8 bases are a match to TRBD2. The CDR3 sequence is 17 residues long. Unmatched junction bases numbered 15, after V lost 5 bases and J lost 4 bases. The CDR3 coding sequence is TGTGCCAGCAGTGCCTCTAGTGAGACCGCGGGGGGAGAGACCCAGTACTTC. This gives the protein CASSASSETAGGETQYF.

The J gene is TRBJ2-7, the V gene TRBV6-5, with D perhaps TRBD2 (6 bases). Trimming removed 3 bases from V and 5 bases from J, with 14 bases in between. CDR1 and CDR2 from the germline V gene are MNHEY and SVGAGI. This CDR3 comprises 14 residues. The CDR3 region is CASSYGGNGDEQYF. The CDR3 DNA reads TGTGCCAGCAGTTATGGAGGGAACGGCGACGAGCAGTACTTC.

This clonotype was picked up many times. V is TRBV24-1 and J is TRBJ2-3; D unresolved. This CDR3 contains 14 residues. Deletions cut 4 bases from V and 5 bases from J, with 12 bases between. Germline CDR1 is KGHDR and CDR2 is SFDVKD. CDR3 region: CATSEDRVQDTQYF. CDR3 DNA sequence: TGTGCCACCAGTGAAGACCGGGTTCAAGATACGCAGTATTTT.

This clonotype was seen a handful of times. The rearrangement links TRBV5-6 to TRBJ1-1; 8 nucleotides line up with TRBD1. The CDR3 has 15 residues. V shed 0 bases, J shed 5 bases, and the junction held 6 bases outside the gene matches. Germline-derived CDR1 and CDR2 are SGHDT and YYEEEE. CDR3 in DNA: TGTGCCAGCAGCTTGGTGTTCGGACAGGGAACTGAAGCTTTCTTT. It specifies CASSLVFGQGTEAFF.

This clonotype was seen more than once but under ten times. This chain joins TRBV6-2 or TRBV6-3 and TRBJ1-2; no firm D call. The V end lost 7 bases, the J end lost 9 bases, and 21 bases lay between the germline ends. Germline CDR1 is MNHEY and CDR2 is SVGEGT. There are 14 residues in the CDR3. CDR3: CASTYVPEATSYTF. CDR3 DNA: TGTGCCAGCACCTACGTCCCCGAGGCTACCAGCTACACCTTC.

The CDR3 protein is CASRPMNTDTQYF. The DNA of the CDR3 is TGTGCCAGCAGACCCATGAACACAGATACGCAGTATTTT. J is TRBJ2-3 and V is TRBV4-2; D gene uncertain. The CDR3 covers 13 residues. Trimming left V 6 bases short and J 2 bases short, with 9 bases between. The germline CDR1 and CDR2 sequences are LGHNA and YNFKEQ.

This clonotype has just a few counts. In nucleotides, the CDR3 is TGTGCCAGCAGTTACTCTAGCGGGGGGCGTCCCGGATACTTC. This translates into CASSYSSGGRPGYF. The chain links TRBV6-5 to TRBJ2-7; 10 nucleotides match TRBD2. Germline CDR1 and CDR2: MNHEY and SVGAGI. The V segment lost 0 bases and the J segment 13 bases; nucleotides outside the gene matches: 9. The CDR3 extends over 14 amino acids.

V usage is TRBV27 and J usage is TRBJ2-2, with TRBD2 identical over 14 bases. Germline values: CDR1 MNHEY, CDR2 SMNVEV (reference sequence). CDR3 length equals 19 residues. V lost 8 bases and J lost 4; bases outside the gene matches: 15. In nucleotides, the CDR3 is TGTGCCAGCCAGTCCCAGGAGGGACTAGCGGGAGTCACCACCGGGGAGCTGTTTTTT. This encodes CASQSQEGLAGVTTGELFF.

This sequence joins TRBV15 and TRBJ2-3; unclear D gene. The length of the CDR3 is 15 residues. The V end was cut by 0 bases, the J end by 6 bases, with 13 bases between. In germline, CDR1 is LNHNV, CDR2 YYDKDF (reference sequence). The CDR3: CATSRDKATVDTQYF. CDR3 nucleotide sequence: TGTGCCACCAGCAGAGATAAGGCTACAGTGGATACGCAGTATTTT.

The V call is TRBV18, the J call TRBJ2-6; the D call may be TRBD1 or TRBD2 (5 bases each). Germline-derived CDR1 and CDR2 are KGHSH and LQKENI. The V and J ends lost 0 bases and 0 bases respectively, with 12 bases between them. The CDR3 sequence is 18 residues long. CDR3 DNA: TGTGCCAGCTCACCACCGGGACGGATCCTCTCTGGGGCCAACGTCCTGACTTTC. This sequence encodes CASSPPGRILSGANVLTF.

This clonotype has more than one count but fewer than ten. The chain links TRBV4-3 to TRBJ1-1; no firm D call. V was cut by 2 bases and J by 4 bases, with 11 bases left in between. Germline loops: CDR1 LGHNA, CDR2 YSLEER. This CDR3 spans 14 amino acids. Here the CDR3 reads CASSQHGGGTEAFF. The CDR3 nucleotides read TGCGCCAGCAGCCAACACGGCGGAGGCACTGAAGCTTTCTTT.

This clonotype came up a few times. V gene TRBV4-3 combines with J gene TRBJ2-7; 11 nucleotides line up with TRBD2. Germline-derived CDR1 and CDR2 are LGHNA and YSLEER. The CDR3 length is 16 residues. The J segment lost 0 bases and the V segment lost 3 bases, leaving 4 bases of the junction unmatched. CDR3 coding DNA: TGCGCCAGCAGCCAGGCTAGCGGGAGGAGCTCCTACGAGCAGTACTTC. Its translation: CASSQASGRSSYEQYF.